This entry describes one T cell receptor beta chain. This sample was taken from a study of control samples from healthy donors and cancer patients. Germline-derived CDR1 and CDR2 are MDHEN and SYDVKM. The V end was cut by 6 bases, the J end by 7 bases, with 21 bases between. The CDR3 runs to 16 residues. Produced via immunoSEQ multiplex PCR; TCRdb's table is partial and in-frame only. The data show about 51,000 clones, about 90% seen once. The specimen was PBMCs. The origin of this receptor is a man aged 45-65 years with head and neck cancer. The V and J genes are TRBV28 and TRBJ2-2; possibly TRBD1 for D (6 bases). The chain's CDR3 is CASRGHTLGSLGELFF. In DNA, the CDR3 is TGTGCCAGCAGGGGACACACCCTGGGGAGCCTCGGGGAGCTGTTTTTT.